The next 2 T cell receptor beta chains were all read from a single sample in a study of PD-1 blockade in mismatch repair-deficient tumors. Sequenced by immunoSEQ multiplex PCR; TCRdb stores in-frame clones only, minus some. The sample carries 55,000 to 85,000 clones, 60% to 80% recorded once. The input for sequencing was peripheral blood, taken 2 weeks after starting pembrolizumab. These receptors originate from an adult with mismatch repair-deficient cancer.

The J gene is TRBJ2-5, the V gene TRBV6-5; TRBD1 might be the D (5 bases). V was clipped by 0 bases and J by 5 bases, with 16 bases between them. From germline, CDR1 is MNHEY and CDR2 SVGAGI. This CDR3 has 16 residues. The CDR3 region is CASSYSKRGLLETQYF. CDR3 nucleotides: TGTGCCAGCAGTTACTCGAAAAGGGGCCTACTGGAGACCCAGTACTTC.

The chain links TRBV7-3 to TRBJ2-3; TRBD2 matches 8 bases. CDR1 SGHTA and CDR2 FQGTGA come from the germline V gene. The CDR3 is 16 amino acids. Unmatched junction bases numbered 10, after V lost 4 bases and J lost 4 bases. CDR3 bases: TGTGCCAGCAGCTCCCCTCGGGGGGGCAGGTCAGATACGCAGTATTTT. The encoded protein is CASSSPRGGRSDTQYF.